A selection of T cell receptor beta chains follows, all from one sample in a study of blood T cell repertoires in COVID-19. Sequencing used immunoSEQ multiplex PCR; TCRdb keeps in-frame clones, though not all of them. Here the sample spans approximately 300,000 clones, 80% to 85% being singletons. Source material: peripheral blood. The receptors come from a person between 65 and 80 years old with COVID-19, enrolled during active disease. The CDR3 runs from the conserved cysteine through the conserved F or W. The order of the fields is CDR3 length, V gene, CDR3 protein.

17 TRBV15 CATSTRQAQHSYNEQFF
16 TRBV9 CASSADVGTGGYEQYF
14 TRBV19 CASSDRGQNEKLFF
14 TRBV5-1 CASGEGSRSGELFF
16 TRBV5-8 CASSAGQGPANEKLFF
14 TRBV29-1 CSVGAGGNSPEAFF
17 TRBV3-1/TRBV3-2 CASSPSHRGTYNSPLHF
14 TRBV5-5 CASSREVGANVLTF
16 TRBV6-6 CASSYSGGGQLYGYTF
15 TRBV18 CASSPTLSQTGELFF